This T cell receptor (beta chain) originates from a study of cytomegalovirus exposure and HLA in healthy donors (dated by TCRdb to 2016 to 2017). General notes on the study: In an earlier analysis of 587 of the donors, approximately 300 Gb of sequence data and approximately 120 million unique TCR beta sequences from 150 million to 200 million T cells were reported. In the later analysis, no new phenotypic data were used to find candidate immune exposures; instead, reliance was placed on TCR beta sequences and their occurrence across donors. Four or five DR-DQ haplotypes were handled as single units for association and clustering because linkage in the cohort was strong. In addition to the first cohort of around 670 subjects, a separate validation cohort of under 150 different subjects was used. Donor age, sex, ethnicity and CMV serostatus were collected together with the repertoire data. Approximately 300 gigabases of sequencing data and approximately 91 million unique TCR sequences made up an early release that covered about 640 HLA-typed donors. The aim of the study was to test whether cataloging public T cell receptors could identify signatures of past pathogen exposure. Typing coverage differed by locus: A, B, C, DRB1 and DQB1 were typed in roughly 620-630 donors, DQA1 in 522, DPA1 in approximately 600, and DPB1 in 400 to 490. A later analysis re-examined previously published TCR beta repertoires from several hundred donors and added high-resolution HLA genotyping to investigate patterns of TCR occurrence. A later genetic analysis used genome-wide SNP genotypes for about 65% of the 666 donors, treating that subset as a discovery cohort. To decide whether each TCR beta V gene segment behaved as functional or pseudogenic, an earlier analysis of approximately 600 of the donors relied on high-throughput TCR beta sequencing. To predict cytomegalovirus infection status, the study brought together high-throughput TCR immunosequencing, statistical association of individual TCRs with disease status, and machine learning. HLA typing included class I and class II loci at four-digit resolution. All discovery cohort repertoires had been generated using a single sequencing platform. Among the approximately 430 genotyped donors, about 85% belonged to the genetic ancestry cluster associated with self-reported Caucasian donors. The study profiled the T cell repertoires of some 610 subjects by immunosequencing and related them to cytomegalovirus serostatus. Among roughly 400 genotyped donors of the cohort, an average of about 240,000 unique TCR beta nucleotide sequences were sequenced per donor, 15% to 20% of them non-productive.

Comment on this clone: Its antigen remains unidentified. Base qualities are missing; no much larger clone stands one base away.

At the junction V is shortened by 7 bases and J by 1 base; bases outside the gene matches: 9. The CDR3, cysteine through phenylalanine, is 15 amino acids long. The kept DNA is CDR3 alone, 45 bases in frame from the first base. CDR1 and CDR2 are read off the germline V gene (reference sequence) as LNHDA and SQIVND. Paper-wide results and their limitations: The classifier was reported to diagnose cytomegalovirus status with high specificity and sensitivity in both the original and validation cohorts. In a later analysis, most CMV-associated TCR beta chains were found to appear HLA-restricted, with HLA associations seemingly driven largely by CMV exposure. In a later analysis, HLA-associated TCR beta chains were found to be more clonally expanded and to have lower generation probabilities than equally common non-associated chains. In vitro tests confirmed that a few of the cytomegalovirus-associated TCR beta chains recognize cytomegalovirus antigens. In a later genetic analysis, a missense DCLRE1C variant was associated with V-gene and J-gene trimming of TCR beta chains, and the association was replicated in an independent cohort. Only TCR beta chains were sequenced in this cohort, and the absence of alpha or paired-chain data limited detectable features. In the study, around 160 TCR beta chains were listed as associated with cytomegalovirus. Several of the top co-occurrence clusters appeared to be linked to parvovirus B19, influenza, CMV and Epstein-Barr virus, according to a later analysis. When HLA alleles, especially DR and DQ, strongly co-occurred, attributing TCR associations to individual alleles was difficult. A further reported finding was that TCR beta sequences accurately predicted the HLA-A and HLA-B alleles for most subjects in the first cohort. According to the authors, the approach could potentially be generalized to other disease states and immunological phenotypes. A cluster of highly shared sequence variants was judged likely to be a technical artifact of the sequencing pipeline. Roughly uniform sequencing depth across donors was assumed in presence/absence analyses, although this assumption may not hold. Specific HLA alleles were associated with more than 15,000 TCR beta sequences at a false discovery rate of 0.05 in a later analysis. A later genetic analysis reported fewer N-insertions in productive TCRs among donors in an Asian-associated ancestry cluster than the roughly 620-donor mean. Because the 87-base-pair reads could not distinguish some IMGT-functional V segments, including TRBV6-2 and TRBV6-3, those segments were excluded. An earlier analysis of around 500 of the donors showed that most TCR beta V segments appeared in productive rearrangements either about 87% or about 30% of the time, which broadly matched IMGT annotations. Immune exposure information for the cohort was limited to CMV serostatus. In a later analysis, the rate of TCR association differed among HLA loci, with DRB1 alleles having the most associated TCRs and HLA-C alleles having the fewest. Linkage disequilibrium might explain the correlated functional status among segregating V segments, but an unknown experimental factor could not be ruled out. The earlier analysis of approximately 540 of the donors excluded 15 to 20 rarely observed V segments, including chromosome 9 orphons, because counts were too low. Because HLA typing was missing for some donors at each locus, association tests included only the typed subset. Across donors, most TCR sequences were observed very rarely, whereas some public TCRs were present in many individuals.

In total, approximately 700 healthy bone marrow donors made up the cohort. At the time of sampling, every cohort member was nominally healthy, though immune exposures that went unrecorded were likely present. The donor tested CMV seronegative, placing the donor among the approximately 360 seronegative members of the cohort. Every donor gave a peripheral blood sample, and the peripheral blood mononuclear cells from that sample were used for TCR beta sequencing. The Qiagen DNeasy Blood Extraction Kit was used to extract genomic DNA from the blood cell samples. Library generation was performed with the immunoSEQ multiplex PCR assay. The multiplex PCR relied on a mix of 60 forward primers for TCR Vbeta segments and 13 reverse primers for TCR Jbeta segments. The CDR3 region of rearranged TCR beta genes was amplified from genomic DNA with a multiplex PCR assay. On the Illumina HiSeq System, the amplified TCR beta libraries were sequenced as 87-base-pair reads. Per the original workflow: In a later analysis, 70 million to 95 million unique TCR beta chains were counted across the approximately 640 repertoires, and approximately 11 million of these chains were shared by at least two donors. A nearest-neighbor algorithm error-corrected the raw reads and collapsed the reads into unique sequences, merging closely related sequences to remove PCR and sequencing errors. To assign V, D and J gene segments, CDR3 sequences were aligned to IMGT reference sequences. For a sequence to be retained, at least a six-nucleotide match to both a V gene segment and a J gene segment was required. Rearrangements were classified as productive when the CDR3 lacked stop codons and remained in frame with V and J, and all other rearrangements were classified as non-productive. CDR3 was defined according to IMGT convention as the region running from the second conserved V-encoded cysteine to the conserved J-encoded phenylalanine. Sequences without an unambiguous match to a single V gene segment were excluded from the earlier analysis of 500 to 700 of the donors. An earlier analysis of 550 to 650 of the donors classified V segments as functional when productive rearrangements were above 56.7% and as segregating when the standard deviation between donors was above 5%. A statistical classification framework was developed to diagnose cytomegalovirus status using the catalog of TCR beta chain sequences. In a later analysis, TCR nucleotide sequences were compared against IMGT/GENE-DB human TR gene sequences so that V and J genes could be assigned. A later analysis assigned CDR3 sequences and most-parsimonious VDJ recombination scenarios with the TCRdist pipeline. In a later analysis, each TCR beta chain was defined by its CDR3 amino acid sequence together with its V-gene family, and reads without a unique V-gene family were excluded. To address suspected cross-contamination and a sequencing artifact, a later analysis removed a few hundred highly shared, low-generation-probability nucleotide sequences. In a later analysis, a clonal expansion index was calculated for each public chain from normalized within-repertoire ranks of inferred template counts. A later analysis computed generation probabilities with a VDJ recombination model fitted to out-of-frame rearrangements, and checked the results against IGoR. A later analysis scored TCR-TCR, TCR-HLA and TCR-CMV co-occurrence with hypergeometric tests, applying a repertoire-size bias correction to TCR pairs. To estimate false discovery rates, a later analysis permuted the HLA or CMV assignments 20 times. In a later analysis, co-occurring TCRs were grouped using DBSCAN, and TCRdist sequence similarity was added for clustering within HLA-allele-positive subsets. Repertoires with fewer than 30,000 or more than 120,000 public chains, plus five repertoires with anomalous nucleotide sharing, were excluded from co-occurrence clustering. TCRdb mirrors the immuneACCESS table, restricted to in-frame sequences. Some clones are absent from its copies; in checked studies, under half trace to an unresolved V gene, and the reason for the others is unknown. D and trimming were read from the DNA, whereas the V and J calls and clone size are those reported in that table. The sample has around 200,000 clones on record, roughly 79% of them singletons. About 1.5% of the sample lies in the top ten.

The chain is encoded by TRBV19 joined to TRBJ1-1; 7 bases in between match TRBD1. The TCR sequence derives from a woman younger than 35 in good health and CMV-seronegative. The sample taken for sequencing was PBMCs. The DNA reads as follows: TGTGCCAGTACATCGCTGGGACAGAAGAACACTGAAGCTTTCTTT. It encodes CASTSLGQKNTEAFF.